This paragraph reports one TCR beta chain. This clonotype was picked up a small number of times. What this receptor recognizes is not known. Base qualities are missing; no much larger clone stands one base away. According to the germline V gene, CDR1 reads ENHRY and CDR2 reads SYGVKD. Its CDR3 holds 13 amino acids, cysteine through phenylalanine. Only CDR3 DNA is held: 39 bases, read in frame from base 1. The receptor library was made with PCR. Sequencing relied on an Illumina HiSeq 2500. Unique molecular identifiers were incorporated into TCR beta cDNA libraries to reduce PCR and sequencing biases. Approximately 500,000 cDNA molecules were obtained for every 1 to 10 million input T cells, so each molecule roughly corresponded to one T cell. The same protocol used for the earlier healthy control dataset was applied to prepare and sequence the patient libraries. Samples belonging to the same batch were prepared together, multiplexed and sequenced on a shared HiSeq lane. In the authors' own workflow: MIGEC was used to process the raw barcoded reads, and molecular identifier groups with only a single read were discarded before consensus assembly and CDR3 extraction. Clonotype tables were post-analysed with VDJtools, normalizing diversity by down-sampling all datasets to the smallest sample size. Repertoire overlap clustering matched CDR3 amino acid but not nucleotide sequences to correct batch-related cross-sample contamination. TCRdb reprocessing: public reads trimmed at Q25 with fastp, clones called with MiXCR, in-frame beta chains kept. For every CDR3 protein sequence, its rows merge into one entry that carries the most common genes and DNA. The V and J calls and clone size are TCRdb's, not the authors'. The sample data list roughly 800,000 distinct CDR3 sequences, and approximately 50% of these were observed just once. In total, the top ten clones hold approximately 4.3% of the sample.

The data stem from a study of post-analysis software for immune sequencing data (dated by TCRdb to about 2015). For context, the study as a whole: Disease courses on record covered relapsing-remitting, secondary progressive and progressive-relapsing multiple sclerosis, though some patients had no subtype annotation. Patient repertoires were compared against ten to twelve previously published healthy control repertoires from donors aged 6 to 25 years. A subset of samples was prepared in parallel using single-end sample barcoding, then pooled and co-amplified after Illumina adapter ligation.

General study outcomes and caveats: Roughly 5 TRBV segments, including TRBV5-6, TRBV5-1 and TRBV20-1, were significantly more frequent in patients than controls. Compared with controls, multiple sclerosis patients had significantly lower normalized Chao1 diversity, a finding suggesting substantial peripheral T-cell clonal expansion. Strong co-clustering of samples prepared in the same batch was shown by direct clustering with F measure, prompting a batch-effect correction. The multiple sclerosis patient group was slightly younger than the control group.

To demonstrate the VDJtools post-analysis software, the study profiled TCR beta repertoires from the peripheral blood of some 13 young patients with multiple sclerosis. Multiple sclerosis patients were children and adolescents aged about 6 to 16 years. Material for sequencing was blood. The sequence was obtained from a girl aged 5 to 17 with multiple sclerosis. The chain is encoded by TRBV10-3 joined to TRBJ2-5, with a weak D call of TRBD1 (6 bases match). The closer fit of TRBJ2-7 to the DNA end suggests the J call may be wrong. The CDR3 protein sequence reads: CAINGGEGYEQYF. The DNA is TGTGCCATCAATGGGGGCGAGGGTTACGAGCAGTACTTC.